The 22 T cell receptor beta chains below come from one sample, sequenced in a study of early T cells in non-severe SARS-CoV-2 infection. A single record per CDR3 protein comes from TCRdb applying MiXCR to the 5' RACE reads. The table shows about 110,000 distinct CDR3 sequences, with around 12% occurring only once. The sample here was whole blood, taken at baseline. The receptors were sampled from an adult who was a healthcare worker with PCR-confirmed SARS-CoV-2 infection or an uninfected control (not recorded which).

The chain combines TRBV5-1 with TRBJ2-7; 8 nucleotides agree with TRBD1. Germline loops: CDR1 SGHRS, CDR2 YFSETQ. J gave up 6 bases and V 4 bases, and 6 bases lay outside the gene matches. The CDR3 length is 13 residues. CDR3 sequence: CASSGQGSGEQYF. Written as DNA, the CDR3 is TGCGCCAGCAGCGGACAGGGTTCGGGCGAGCAGTACTTC.

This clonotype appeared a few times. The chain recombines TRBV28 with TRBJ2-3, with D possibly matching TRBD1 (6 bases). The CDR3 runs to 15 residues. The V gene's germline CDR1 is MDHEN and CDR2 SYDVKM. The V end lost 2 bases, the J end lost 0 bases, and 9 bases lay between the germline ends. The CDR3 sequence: CASSLAGVSTDTQYF. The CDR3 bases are TGTGCCAGCAGTTTAGCAGGGGTTAGCACAGATACGCAGTATTTT.

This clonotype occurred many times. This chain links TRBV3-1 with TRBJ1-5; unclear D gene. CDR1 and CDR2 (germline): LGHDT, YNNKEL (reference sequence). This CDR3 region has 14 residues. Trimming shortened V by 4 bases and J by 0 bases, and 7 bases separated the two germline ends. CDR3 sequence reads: CASSPGNSNQPQHF. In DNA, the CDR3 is TGTGCCAGCAGCCCGGGCAATAGCAATCAGCCCCAGCATTTT.

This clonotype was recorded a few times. CDR3 region: CSPPDPYNEQFF. The CDR3, as DNA: TGCAGCCCTCCCGACCCCTACAATGAGCAGTTCTTC. The chain recombines TRBV29-1 with TRBJ2-1; D is unresolved. Germline-derived CDR1 and CDR2 are SQVTM and ANQGSEA. The ends were cut back, 8 bases at V and 2 bases at J, with 10 bases in the middle. This CDR3 has 12 amino acids.

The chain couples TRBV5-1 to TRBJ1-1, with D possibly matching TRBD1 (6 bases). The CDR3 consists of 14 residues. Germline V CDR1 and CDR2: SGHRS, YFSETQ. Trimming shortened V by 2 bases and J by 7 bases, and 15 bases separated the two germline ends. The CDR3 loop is CASSLTQGLNEAFF. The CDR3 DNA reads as TGCGCCAGCAGCTTAACACAGGGACTTAATGAAGCTTTCTTT.

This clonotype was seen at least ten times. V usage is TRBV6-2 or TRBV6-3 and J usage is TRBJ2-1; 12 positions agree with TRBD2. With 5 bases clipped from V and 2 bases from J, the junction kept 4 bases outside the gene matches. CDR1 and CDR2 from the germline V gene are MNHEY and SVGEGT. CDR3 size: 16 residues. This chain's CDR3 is CASSLWTSGAYNEQFF. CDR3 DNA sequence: TGTGCCAGCAGTCTGTGGACTAGCGGGGCCTACAATGAGCAGTTCTTC.

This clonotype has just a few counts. Here the CDR3 DNA reads TGCGCCAGCAGCCGCGGACCGAGAGGGGAGCAGTACTTC. Amino acids: CASSRGPRGEQYF. V and J are TRBV4-1 and TRBJ2-7; D is possibly TRBD2 (5 bases). This CDR3 region has 13 residues. V shed 4 bases and J shed 7 bases, with 14 bases lying between them. Germline lookup yields CDR1 MGHRA and CDR2 YSYEKL.

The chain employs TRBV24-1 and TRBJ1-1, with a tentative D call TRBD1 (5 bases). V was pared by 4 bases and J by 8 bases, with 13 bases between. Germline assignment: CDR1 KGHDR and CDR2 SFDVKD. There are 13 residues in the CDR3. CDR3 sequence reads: CATSDRSDREAFF. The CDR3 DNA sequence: TGTGCCACCAGTGACCGGAGTGACAGAGAAGCTTTCTTT.

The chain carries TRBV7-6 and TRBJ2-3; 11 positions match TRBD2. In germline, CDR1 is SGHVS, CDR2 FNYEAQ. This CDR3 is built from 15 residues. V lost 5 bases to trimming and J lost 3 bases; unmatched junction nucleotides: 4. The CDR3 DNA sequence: TGTGCCAGCAGCCCTGTAGCGGGAGGGACAGATACGCAGTATTTT. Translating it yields CASSPVAGGTDTQYF.

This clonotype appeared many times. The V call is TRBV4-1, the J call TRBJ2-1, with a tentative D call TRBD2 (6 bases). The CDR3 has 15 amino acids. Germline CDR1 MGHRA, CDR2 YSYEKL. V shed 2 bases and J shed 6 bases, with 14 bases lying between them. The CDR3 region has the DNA TGCGCCAGCAGCCAAAACAGTGGCGGGGTCAATGAGCAGTTCTTC. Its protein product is CASSQNSGGVNEQFF.

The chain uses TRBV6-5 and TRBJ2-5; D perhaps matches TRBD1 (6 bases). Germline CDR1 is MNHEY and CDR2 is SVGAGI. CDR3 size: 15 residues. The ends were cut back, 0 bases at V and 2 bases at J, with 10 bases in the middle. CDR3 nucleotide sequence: TGTGCCAGCAGTTACTCCGGGACACAGCAAGAGACCCAGTACTTC. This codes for CASSYSGTQQETQYF.

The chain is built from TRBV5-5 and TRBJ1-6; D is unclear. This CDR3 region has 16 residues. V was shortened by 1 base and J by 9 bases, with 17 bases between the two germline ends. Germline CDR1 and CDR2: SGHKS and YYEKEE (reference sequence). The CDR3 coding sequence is TGTGCCAGCAGCTTGAGTATGGAGCAAACGGGTTCACCCCTCCACTTT. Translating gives CASSLSMEQTGSPLHF.

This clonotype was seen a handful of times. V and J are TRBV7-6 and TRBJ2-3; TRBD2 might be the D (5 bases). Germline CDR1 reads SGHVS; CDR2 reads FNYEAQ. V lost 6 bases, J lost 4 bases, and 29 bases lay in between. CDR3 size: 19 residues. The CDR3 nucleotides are TGTGCCAGCAGACCCCCAGGAAGGCTTTTAGCGTCAGGCCCAGATACGCAGTATTTT. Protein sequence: CASRPPGRLLASGPDTQYF.

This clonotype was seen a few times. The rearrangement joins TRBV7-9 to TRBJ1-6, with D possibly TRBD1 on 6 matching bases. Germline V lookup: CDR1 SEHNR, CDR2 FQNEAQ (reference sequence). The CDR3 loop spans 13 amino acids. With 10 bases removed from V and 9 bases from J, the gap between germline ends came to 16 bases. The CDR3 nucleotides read TGTGCCACTGGGGTACAGGGCGGTTCACCCCTCCACTTT. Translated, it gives CATGVQGGSPLHF.

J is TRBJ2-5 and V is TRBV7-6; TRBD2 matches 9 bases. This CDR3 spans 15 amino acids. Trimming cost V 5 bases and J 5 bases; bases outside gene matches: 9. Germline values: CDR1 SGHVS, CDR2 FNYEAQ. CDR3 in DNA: TGTGCCAGCAGCCAGGCGGCTAGCGGGGCGGAGACCCAGTACTTC. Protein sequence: CASSQAASGAETQYF.

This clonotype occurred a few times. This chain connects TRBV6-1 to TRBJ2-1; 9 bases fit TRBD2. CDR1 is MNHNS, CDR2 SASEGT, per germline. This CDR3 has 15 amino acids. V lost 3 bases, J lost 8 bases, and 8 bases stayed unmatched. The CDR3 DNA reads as TGTGCCAGCAGTGATTTAGTAGCGGGAGAAGATGAGCAGTTCTTC. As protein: CASSDLVAGEDEQFF.

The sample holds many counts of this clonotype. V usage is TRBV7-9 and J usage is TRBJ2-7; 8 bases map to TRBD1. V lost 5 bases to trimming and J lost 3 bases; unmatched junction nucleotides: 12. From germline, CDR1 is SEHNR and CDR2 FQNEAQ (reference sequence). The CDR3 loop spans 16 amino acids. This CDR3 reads CASSDERGQASYEQYF. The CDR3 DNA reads TGTGCCAGCAGCGACGAGAGGGGACAGGCTAGCTACGAGCAGTACTTC.

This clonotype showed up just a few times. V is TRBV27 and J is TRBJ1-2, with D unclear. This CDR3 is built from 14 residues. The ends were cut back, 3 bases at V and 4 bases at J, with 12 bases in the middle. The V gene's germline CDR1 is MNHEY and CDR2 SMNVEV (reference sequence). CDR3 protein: CASSFGPESYGYTF. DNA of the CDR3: TGTGCCAGCAGTTTTGGTCCGGAAAGCTATGGCTACACCTTC.

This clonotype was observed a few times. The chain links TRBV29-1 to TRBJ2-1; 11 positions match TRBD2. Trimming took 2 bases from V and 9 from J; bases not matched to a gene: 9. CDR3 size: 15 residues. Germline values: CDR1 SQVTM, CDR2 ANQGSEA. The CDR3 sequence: CSVEMRLAGGGEQFF. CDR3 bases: TGCAGCGTTGAAATGCGCCTAGCGGGAGGAGGTGAGCAGTTCTTC.

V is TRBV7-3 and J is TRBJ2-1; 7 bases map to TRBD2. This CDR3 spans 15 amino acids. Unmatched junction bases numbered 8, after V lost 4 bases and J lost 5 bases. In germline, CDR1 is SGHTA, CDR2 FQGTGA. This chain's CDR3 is CASSSRAGTNNEQFF. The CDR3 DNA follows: TGTGCCAGCAGCTCCCGCGCCGGGACTAACAATGAGCAGTTCTTC.

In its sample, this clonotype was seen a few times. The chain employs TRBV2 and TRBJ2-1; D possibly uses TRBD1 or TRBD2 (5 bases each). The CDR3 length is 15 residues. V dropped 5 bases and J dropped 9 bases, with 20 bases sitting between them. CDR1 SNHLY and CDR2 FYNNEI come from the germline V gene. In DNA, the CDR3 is TGTGCCAGCAGTCCTTCCGGGACCCTTGTCGGTGAGCAGTTCTTC. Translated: CASSPSGTLVGEQFF.

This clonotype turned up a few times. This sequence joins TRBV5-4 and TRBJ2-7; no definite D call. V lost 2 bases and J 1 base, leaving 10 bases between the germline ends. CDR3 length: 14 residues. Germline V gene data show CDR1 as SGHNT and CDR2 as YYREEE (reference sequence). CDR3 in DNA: TGTGCCAGCAGCTTTGGTCCTCCTTCCTACGAGCAGTACTTC. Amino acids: CASSFGPPSYEQYF. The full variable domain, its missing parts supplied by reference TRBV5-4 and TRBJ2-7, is ETGVTQSPTHLIKTRGQQVTLRCSSQSGHNTVSWYQQALGQGPQFIFQYYREEENGRGNFPPRFSGLQFPNYSSELNVNALELDDSALYLCASSFGPPSYEQYFGPGTRLTVT.